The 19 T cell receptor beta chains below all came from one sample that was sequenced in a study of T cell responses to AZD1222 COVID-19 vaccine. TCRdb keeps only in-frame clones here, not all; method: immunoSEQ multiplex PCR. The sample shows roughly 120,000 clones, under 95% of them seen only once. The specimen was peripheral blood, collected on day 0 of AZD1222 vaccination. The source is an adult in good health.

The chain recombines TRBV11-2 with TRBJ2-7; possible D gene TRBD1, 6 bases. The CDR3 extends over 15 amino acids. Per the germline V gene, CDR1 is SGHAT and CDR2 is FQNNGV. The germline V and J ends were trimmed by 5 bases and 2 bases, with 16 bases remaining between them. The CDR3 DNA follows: TGTGCCAGCAGCCCCGGGACACTGATCACCTACGAGCAGTACTTC. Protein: CASSPGTLITYEQYF.

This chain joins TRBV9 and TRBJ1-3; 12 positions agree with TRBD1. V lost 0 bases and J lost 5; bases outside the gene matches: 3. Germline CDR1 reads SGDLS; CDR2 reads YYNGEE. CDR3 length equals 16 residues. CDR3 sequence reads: CASSVGDRGRRNTIYF. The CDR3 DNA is TGTGCCAGCAGCGTAGGGGACAGGGGGCGGAGAAACACCATATATTTT.

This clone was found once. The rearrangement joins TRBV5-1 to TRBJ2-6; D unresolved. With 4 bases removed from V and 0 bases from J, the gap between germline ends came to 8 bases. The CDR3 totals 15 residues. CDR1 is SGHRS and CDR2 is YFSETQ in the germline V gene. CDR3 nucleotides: TGCGCCAGCAGCCATATCTTCTCTGGGGCCAACGTCCTGACTTTC. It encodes CASSHIFSGANVLTF.

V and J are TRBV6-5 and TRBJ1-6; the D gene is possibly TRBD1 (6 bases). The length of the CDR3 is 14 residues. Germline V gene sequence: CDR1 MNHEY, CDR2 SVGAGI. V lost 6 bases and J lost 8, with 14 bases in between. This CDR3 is CASSRTYRDSPLHF. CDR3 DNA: TGTGCCAGCAGCCGCACGTACAGGGATTCACCCCTCCACTTT.

The DNA for the CDR3 is TGTGCCAGCAGTTACGTAGGGGTCGCAGATACGCAGTATTTT. It is translated as CASSYVGVADTQYF. The rearrangement uses TRBV6-5 and TRBJ2-3; TRBD1 might be the D (5 bases). The CDR3 length is 14 residues. Germline CDR1 and CDR2: MNHEY and SVGAGI. V was pared by 2 bases and J by 4 bases, with 10 bases between.

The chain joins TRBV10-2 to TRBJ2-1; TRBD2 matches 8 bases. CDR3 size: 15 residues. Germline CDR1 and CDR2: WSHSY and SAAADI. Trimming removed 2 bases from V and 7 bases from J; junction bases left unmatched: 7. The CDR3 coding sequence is TGCGCCAGCAGTGAGATAGCGGGGTTTCTTAATGAGCAGTTCTTC. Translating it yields CASSEIAGFLNEQFF.

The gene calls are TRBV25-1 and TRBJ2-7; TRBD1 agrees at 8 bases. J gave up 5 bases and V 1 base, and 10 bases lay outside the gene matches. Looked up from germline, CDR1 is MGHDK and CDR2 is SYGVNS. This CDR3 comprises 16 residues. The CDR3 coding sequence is TGTGCCAGCAGTGAATTAGGGACAGGAAAAGGGGACGAGCAGTACTTC. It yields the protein CASSELGTGKGDEQYF.

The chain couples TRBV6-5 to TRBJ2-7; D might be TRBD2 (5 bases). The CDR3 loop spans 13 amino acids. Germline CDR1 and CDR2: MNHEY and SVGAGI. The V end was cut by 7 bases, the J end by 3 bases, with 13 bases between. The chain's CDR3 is CASNRGANYEQYF. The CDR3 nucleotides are TGTGCCAGCAACCGGGGAGCGAACTACGAGCAGTACTTC.

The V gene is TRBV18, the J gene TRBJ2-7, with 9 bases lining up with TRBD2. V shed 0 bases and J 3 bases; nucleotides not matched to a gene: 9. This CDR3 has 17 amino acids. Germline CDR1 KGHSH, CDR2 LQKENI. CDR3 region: CASSPPNNLAGLYEQYF. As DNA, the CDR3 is TGTGCCAGCTCACCACCGAATAATCTAGCGGGGCTCTACGAGCAGTACTTC.

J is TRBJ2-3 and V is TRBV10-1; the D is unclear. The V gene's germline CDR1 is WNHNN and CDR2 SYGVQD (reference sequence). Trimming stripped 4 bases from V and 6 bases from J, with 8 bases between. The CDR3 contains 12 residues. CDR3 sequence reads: CASSVTYDTQYF. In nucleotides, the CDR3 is TGCGCCAGCAGTGTGACATACGATACGCAGTATTTT.

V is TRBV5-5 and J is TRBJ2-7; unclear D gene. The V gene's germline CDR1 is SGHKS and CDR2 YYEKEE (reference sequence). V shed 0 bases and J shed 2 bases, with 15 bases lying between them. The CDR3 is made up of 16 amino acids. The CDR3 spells CASSLGGNSFTYEQYF. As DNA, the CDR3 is TGTGCCAGCAGCTTGGGAGGCAATTCCTTCACCTACGAGCAGTACTTC. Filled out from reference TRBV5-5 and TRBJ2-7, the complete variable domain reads DAGVTQSPTHLIKTRGQQVTLRCSPISGHKSVSWYQQVLGQGPQFIFQYYEKEERGRGNFPDRFSARQFPNYSSELNVNALLLGDSALYLCASSLGGNSFTYEQYFGPGTRLTVT.

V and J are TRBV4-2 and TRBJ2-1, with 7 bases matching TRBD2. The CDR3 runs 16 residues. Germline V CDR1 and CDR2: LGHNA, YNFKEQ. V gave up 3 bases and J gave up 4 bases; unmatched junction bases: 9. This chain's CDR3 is CASSQKGAGSYNEQFF. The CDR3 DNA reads TGTGCCAGCAGCCAGAAGGGAGCGGGGAGTTACAATGAGCAGTTCTTC.

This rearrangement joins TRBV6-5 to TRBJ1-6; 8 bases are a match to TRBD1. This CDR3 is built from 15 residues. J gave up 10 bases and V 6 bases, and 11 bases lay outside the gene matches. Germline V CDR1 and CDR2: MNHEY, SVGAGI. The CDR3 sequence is CASSPGDRGGSPLHF. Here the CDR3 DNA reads TGTGCCAGCAGCCCAGGAGACAGGGGTGGGTCACCCCTCCACTTT.

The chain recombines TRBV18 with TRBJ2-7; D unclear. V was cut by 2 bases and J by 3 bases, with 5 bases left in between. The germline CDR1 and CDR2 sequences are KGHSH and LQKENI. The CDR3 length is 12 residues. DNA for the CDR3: TGTGCCAGCTCACCAAGCTACTACGAGCAGTACTTC. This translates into CASSPSYYEQYF.

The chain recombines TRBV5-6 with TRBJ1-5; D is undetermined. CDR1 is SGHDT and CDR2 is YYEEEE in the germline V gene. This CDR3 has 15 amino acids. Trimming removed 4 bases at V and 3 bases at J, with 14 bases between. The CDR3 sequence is CASSRLGKDNQPQHF. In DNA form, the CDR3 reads TGTGCCAGCAGCCGACTTGGGAAGGACAATCAGCCCCAGCATTTT.

The CDR3 here is CASSSDRKYNEQFF. The CDR3 DNA sequence: TGTGCCAGCAGCTCGGACAGGAAATACAATGAGCAGTTCTTC. V gene TRBV7-3 combines with J gene TRBJ2-1; 7 bases fit TRBD1. V gave up 4 bases and J gave up 4 bases; unmatched junction bases: 4. CDR1 and CDR2 (germline): SGHTA, FQGTGA. The CDR3 sequence is 14 residues long.

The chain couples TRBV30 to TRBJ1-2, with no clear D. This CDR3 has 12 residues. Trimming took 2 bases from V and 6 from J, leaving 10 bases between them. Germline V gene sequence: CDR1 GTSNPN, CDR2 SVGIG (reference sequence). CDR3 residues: CAWSQWTDGYTF. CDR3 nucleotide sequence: TGTGCCTGGAGTCAATGGACTGATGGCTACACCTTC.

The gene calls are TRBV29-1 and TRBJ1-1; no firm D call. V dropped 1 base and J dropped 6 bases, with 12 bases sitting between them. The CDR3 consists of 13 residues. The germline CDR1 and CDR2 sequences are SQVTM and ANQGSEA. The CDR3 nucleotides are TGCAGCGTTGAAGTGTTCGAAGGCGCTGAAGCTTTCTTT. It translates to CSVEVFEGAEAFF.

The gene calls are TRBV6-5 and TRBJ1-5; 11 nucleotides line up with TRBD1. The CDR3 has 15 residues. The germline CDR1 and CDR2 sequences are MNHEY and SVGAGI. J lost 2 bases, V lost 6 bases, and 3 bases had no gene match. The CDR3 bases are TGTGCCAGCAGAGGGACAGGGGGAGGCAATCAGCCCCAGCATTTT. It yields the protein CASRGTGGGNQPQHF.